This T cell receptor beta chain is drawn from a study of blood T cell repertoires in COVID-19. Study-level background: Samples of COVID-19 (acute and convalescent) were obtained from the United States, Italy and Spain. PBMCs, B-cell-depleted T cells, or T cells provided the cDNA or gDNA that made up the material.

Trimming left V 7 bases short and J 8 bases short, with 17 bases between. CDR1 and CDR2 (germline): MNHEY, SVGAGI. The CDR3 has 13 residues. In the original analysis: Quantification of nucleated cells was approximated via reference gene primer amplification. Produced via immunoSEQ multiplex PCR; TCRdb's table is partial and in-frame only. The V and J calls and clone size come from that table; D and trimming were worked out from the DNA. The sample carries around 160,000 clones, about four fifths recorded once. The sample holds a few counts of this clone. V and J are TRBV6-5 and TRBJ1-2; no definite D call. This TCR derives from a human donor with acute or convalescent COVID-19. The donor label of this sample is uncertain. Source material: peripheral blood. The CDR3 spells CASTLDSIRGYTF. CDR3 nucleotide sequence: TGTGCCAGCACACTAGACTCTATACGCGGCTACACCTTC.